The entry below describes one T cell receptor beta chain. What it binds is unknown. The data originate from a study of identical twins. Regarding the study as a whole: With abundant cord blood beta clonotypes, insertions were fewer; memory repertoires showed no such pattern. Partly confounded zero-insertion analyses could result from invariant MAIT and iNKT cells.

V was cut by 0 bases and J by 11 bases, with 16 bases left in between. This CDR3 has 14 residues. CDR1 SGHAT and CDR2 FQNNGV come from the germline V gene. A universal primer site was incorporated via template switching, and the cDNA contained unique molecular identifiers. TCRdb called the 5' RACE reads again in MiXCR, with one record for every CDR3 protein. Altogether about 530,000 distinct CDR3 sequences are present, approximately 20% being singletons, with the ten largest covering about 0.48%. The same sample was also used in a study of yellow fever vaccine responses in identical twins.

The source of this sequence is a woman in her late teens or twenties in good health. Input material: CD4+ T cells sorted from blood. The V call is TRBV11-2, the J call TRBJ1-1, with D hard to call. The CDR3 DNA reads TGTGCCAGCAGCTTAGATCGTAGAACAGTAGGCGCTTTCTTT. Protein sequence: CASSLDRRTVGAFF.